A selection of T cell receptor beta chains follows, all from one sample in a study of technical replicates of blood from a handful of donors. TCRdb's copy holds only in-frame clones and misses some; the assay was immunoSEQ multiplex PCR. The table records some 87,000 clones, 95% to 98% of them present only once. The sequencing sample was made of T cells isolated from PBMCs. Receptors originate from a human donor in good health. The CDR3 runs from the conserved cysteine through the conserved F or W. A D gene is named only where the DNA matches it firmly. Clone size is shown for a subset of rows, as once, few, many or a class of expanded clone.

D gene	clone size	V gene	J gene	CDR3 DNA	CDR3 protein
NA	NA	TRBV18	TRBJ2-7	TGTGCCAGCTCACCTCAGGAGCTTTTGGGGGGCGAGCAGTACTTC	CASSPQELLGGEQYF
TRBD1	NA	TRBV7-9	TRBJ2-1	TGTGCCAGCAGCTTAGGACAGGGGAGAGTCCATGAGCAGTTCTTC	CASSLGQGRVHEQFF
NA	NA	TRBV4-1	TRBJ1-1	TGCGCCAGCAGCCAAGACCTAGCGGGACGGAACACTGAAGCTTTCTTT	CASSQDLAGRNTEAFF
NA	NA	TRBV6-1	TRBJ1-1	TGTGCCAGCAGTGGACGGGAGAACACTGAAGCTTTCTTT	CASSGRENTEAFF
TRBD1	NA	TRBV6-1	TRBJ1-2	TGTGCCAGCAGTGACCGGGACAGGAATGGCTACACCTTC	CASSDRDRNGYTF
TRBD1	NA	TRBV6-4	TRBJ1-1	TGTGCCAGCAGTGACACGACAGGGACGTCCGAAGCTTTCTTT	CASSDTTGTSEAFF
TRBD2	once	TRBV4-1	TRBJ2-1	TGCGCCAGCAGCCAAGATTGGCTAGCGGGATTCTCCTACAATGAGCAGTTCTTC	CASSQDWLAGFSYNEQFF
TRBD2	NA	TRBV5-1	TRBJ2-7	TGCGCCAGCTCGGGAACTAGCGGCTACGAGCAGTACTTC	CASSGTSGYEQYF
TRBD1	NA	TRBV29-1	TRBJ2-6	TGCAGCGCAGGCTGGACAGGGACTGGGGCCAACGTCCTGACTTTC	CSAGWTGTGANVLTF
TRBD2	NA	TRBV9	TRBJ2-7	TGTGCCACCATGGTTAGCGGGAGGACCTACGAGCAGTACTTC	CATMVSGRTYEQYF
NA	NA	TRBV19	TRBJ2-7	TGTGCCAGTAGTATCCCCGGGATCTCCTACGAGCAGTACTTC	CASSIPGISYEQYF
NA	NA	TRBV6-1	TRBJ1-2	TGTGCCAGCAGTGCGACAGTGAGCTATGGCTACACCTTC	CASSATVSYGYTF
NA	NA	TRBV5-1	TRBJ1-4	TGCGCCAGCAGCTTGTACGGGACAACTAATGAAAAACTGTTTTTT	CASSLYGTTNEKLFF
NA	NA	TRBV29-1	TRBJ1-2	TGCAGCGTTGAGAAGCGACTGGCAAACTATGGCTACACCTTC	CSVEKRLANYGYTF
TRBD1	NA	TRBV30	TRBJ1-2	TGTGCCTGGAGTGTACAGGGGGCCTATGGCTACACCTTC	CAWSVQGAYGYTF
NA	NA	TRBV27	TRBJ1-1	TGTGCCAGCAGTTTCCAGTGGAACACTGAAGCTTTCTTT	CASSFQWNTEAFF
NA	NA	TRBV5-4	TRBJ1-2	TGTGCCAGCAGCTTGGGGGAGGGGGAGTCCTATGGCTACACCTTC	CASSLGEGESYGYTF
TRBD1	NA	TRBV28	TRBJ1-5	TGTGCCAGCAGTTTATTTGGACAGGGGGCATCTCCCCAGCATTTT	CASSLFGQGASPQHF
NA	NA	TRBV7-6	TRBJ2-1	TGTGCCAGCAGCTCACATGCTCTAGGTCTGGGCAATGAGCAGTTCTTC	CASSSHALGLGNEQFF